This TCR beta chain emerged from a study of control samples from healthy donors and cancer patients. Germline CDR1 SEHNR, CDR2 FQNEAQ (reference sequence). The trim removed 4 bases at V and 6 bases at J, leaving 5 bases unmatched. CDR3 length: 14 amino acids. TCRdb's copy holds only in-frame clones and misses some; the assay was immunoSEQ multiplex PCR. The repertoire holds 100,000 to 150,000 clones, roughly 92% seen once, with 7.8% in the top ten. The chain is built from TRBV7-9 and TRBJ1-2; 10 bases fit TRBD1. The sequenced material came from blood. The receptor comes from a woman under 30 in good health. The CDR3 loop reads CASSSGTGENGYTF. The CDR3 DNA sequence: TGTGCCAGCAGCTCAGGGACAGGGGAGAATGGCTACACCTTC.